A selection of T cell receptor beta chains follows, all from one sample in a study of T cell responses to AZD1222 COVID-19 vaccine. Clones were read by immunoSEQ multiplex PCR, and TCRdb kept only the in-frame ones, dropping some. The repertoire holds around 140,000 clones, with about 92% as singletons. Specimen: peripheral blood, collected on day 0 of AZD1222 vaccination. The source of these receptors is an adult in good health. CDR3s include the opening cysteine and the closing phenylalanine or tryptophan.

V gene,J gene,CDR3 protein
TRBV28,TRBJ1-5,CASTGDYSNQPQHF
TRBV7-8,TRBJ2-5,CASSSYKETQYF
TRBV5-8,TRBJ2-3,CASSSRGDTQYF
TRBV12-3/TRBV12-4,TRBJ1-1,CASRRSISEAFF
TRBV12-3/TRBV12-4,TRBJ1-6,CASSLGQNSPLHF
TRBV7-2,TRBJ2-7,CASSLMAGAYEQYF
TRBV15,TRBJ1-4,CATSREGEKLFF
TRBV3-1/TRBV3-2,TRBJ1-2,CASSQDRRTGPIYGYTF
TRBV28,TRBJ2-7,CASSGTQVGFSYEQYF
TRBV7-8,TRBJ2-3,CASSPHPGPTTDTQYF
TRBV10-3,TRBJ2-1,CAISESLPWGISSYNEQFF
TRBV19,TRBJ1-5,CASSIPMSRQPQHF
TRBV18,TRBJ2-5,CASSFSSAAAGRETQYF
TRBV19,TRBJ1-5,CASSTQGNQPQHF
TRBV3-1/TRBV3-2,TRBJ1-1,CASSQDVTGRAFF
TRBV7-9,TRBJ1-2,CASSSAGLGYTF
TRBV9,TRBJ1-1,CASSPFYGSEAFF
TRBV29-1,TRBJ1-4,CSVNRGPGEKLFF
TRBV6-5,TRBJ2-1,CASRIESDNEQFF
TRBV11-3,TRBJ2-7,CASSYEQGASYEQYF
TRBV19,TRBJ2-6,CASSPGQPGANVLTF
TRBV20-1,TRBJ2-7,CSASIQDLPREQYF
TRBV6-5,TRBJ1-1,CASSYGGWDTEAFF
TRBV6-6,TRBJ2-7,CASSTQDSYEQYF
TRBV12-3/TRBV12-4,TRBJ2-7,CASSFWGSYEQYF
TRBV27,TRBJ2-3,CASSPSRGQGARLDTQYF
TRBV29-1,TRBJ2-7,CSVAGLAGAYEQYF
TRBV5-1,TRBJ2-7,CASSSTQNYEQYF
TRBV7-2,TRBJ1-2,CASSLLWARGGYTF
TRBV4-2,TRBJ2-3,CASSQDQGEGADTQYF
TRBV7-2,TRBJ1-5,CASSLAGGGNQPQHF
TRBV19,TRBJ1-5,CASSIDASRQPQHF
TRBV27,TRBJ2-3,CASGIYTQYF
TRBV20-1,TRBJ2-5,CSARVRETQYF
TRBV3-1/TRBV3-2,TRBJ2-2,CASSPGLDGELFF
TRBV5-8,TRBJ1-1,CASSLVTGVMNTEAFF
TRBV30,TRBJ2-7,CAWGTGAMWEQYF
TRBV9,TRBJ1-3,CASSAPEGTSESGNTIYF
TRBV6-1,TRBJ1-4,CASSDLGNRANEKLFF
TRBV9,TRBJ1-2,CASSEITGGGGRGYTF
TRBV12-3/TRBV12-4,TRBJ1-2,CASMPTGSGYTF
TRBV30,TRBJ2-3,CAWSVLLFTDTQYF
TRBV18,TRBJ1-2,CASSPPSVSYGYTF
TRBV3-1/TRBV3-2,TRBJ2-7,CASSPTRGNSYEQYF
TRBV7-8,TRBJ2-1,CASSSQGGGNEQFF
TRBV9,TRBJ2-1,CASSVTSVNYNEQFF
TRBV5-1,TRBJ1-1,CASSLGASTEAFF
TRBV11-2,TRBJ2-1,CASSGGGSLDEQFF
TRBV20-1,TRBJ2-3,CSASTSGRTDTQYF